This TCR beta chain was identified during a study of CD8 T cells in Susac syndrome. Reverse transcription of roughly 0.45 to 1 ug RNA was carried out with random hexamers. The amplification used immunoSEQ multiplex PCR on TCR beta CDR3; it spanned 54 Vbeta and 13 Jbeta. TCRdb redid the calling of the immunoSEQ multiplex PCR reads with MiXCR, one entry per CDR3 protein. The sample records over 150,000 distinct CDR3 sequences, 93% being singletons. The multiple sclerosis controls consisted of treatment-naive patients with relapsing-remitting disease, either stable or active. CDR1 is KGHSH, CDR2 LQKENI, per germline. The CDR3 has 13 residues. The V gene lost 5 bases and the J gene lost 3 bases, with 10 bases spanning the gap.

The material sequenced was CD4+ T cells from PBMCs. This clonotype was sampled from a human donor with multiple sclerosis. The rearrangement joins TRBV18 to TRBJ1-2, with D hard to call. The CDR3 reads CASSTSSDYGYTF. In nucleotides, the CDR3 is TGTGCCAGCTCAACAAGCTCAGACTATGGCTACACCTTC.